The 10 T cell receptor beta chains below all came from one sample that was sequenced in a study of blood T cell repertoires in COVID-19. This table comes from immunoSEQ multiplex PCR, and its TCRdb copy is limited to in-frame clones, with some not included. The data hold under 200,000 clones, with about 86% observed a single time. The sequenced sample consisted of PBMCs or T cells enriched from blood (not recorded which). The receptor set was obtained from a man over 45 who had recovered from COVID-19.

This clone has only a few counts. This chain joins TRBV28 and TRBJ1-4, with 8 bases identical to TRBD1. The germline gives CDR1 MDHEN, CDR2 SYDVKM. V lost 8 bases to trimming and J lost 8 bases; unmatched junction nucleotides: 7. The CDR3 has 13 amino acids. The CDR3 loop is CASLRGLGEKLFF. CDR3 bases: TGTGCCAGCCTCAGGGGGCTAGGGGAAAAACTGTTTTTT.

In nucleotides, the CDR3 is TGCGCCAGCAGCCAAGATATGGAGCAGTTCTTC. Translating it yields CASSQDMEQFF. The chain employs TRBV4-1 and TRBJ2-1; D is uncertain. The CDR3 is made up of 11 amino acids. Germline CDR1 MGHRA, CDR2 YSYEKL. The V and J ends lost 0 bases and 10 bases respectively, with 4 bases between them.

The chain links TRBV6-5 to TRBJ1-6; a possible D gene is TRBD1 (5 bases). This CDR3 is built from 13 residues. The germline V gene encodes CDR1 MNHEY and CDR2 SVGAGI. Trimming pared 10 bases from V and 4 bases from J, leaving 11 bases between. The CDR3 DNA sequence: TGTGCCACTGCGACAGCTTATAATTCACCCCTCCACTTT. As protein: CATATAYNSPLHF.

The chain carries TRBV2 and TRBJ1-1; no firm D call. Between the trimmed V and J ends, which lost 6 bases and 5 bases, there was a span of 10 bases. The CDR3 consists of 12 residues. Germline CDR1 SNHLY, CDR2 FYNNEI. CDR3 nucleotide sequence: TGTGCCAGCAGCGGCGGGGTAACTGAAGCTTTCTTT. Protein product: CASSGGVTEAFF.

V gene TRBV2 combines with J gene TRBJ2-1, with TRBD1 matching over 7 bases. Germline CDR1 SNHLY, CDR2 FYNNEI. V dropped 7 bases and J dropped 7; count of bases not matched to a gene: 4. CDR3 size: 12 residues. This CDR3 reads CASNRGVNEQFF. DNA for the CDR3: TGTGCCAGCAACAGGGGTGTGAATGAGCAGTTCTTC.

This chain uses TRBV9 with TRBJ1-4, with a possible D match to TRBD1 (6 bases). The CDR3 has 16 amino acids. V was shortened by 0 bases and J by 7 bases, with 16 bases between the two germline ends. Looked up from germline, CDR1 is SGDLS and CDR2 is YYNGEE. The CDR3 sequence is CASSVAPTGSVEKLFF. The CDR3 nucleotides are TGTGCCAGCAGCGTAGCTCCGACAGGAAGCGTTGAAAAACTGTTTTTT.

The V call is TRBV7-9, the J call TRBJ2-7, with 8 bases identical to TRBD1. This CDR3 has 14 amino acids. The V gene's germline CDR1 is SEHNR and CDR2 FQNEAQ (reference sequence). Unmatched junction bases numbered 5, after V lost 1 base and J lost 6 bases. DNA for the CDR3: TGTGCCAGCAGCTTAGAAAGGACAGGGATCGAGCAGTACTTC. This sequence encodes CASSLERTGIEQYF.

The chain employs TRBV14 and TRBJ2-2; TRBD2 matches at 12 bases. The CDR3 sequence is 16 residues long. With 4 bases clipped from V and 1 base from J, the junction kept 1 base outside the gene matches. CDR1 is SGHDN, CDR2 FVKESK, per germline. The CDR3: CASSRGLAGNTGELFF. In DNA, the CDR3 is TGTGCCAGCAGCCGGGGACTAGCGGGGAACACCGGGGAGCTGTTTTTT.

The chain links TRBV7-9 to TRBJ1-4, with D perhaps matching TRBD1 (5 bases). This CDR3 has 16 residues. Trimming took off 5 bases at V and 0 bases at J, with 13 bases between the two ends. Germline loops: CDR1 SEHNR, CDR2 FQNEAQ (reference sequence). CDR3 nucleotide sequence: TGTGCCAGCAGCAAGGCGTCGACAGCAACTAATGAAAAACTGTTTTTT. It specifies CASSKASTATNEKLFF.

The V call is TRBV7-2, the J call TRBJ2-5, with D unclear. V lost 1 base and J lost 4, with 10 bases in between. This CDR3 spans 14 amino acids. The germline gives CDR1 SGHTA, CDR2 FQGNSA. CDR3 in amino acids: CASSLGRAPETQYF. CDR3 DNA sequence: TGTGCCAGCAGCTTAGGTCGCGCACCAGAGACCCAGTACTTC.